Each of the 17 T cell receptor beta chains below was sequenced from the same sample in a study of blood T cell repertoires in COVID-19. TCRdb keeps only in-frame clones here, not all; method: immunoSEQ multiplex PCR. The data hold fewer than 350,000 clones, with 90% observed a single time. The sequencing sample was made of PBMCs or T cells enriched from blood (not recorded which). All receptors derive from a young woman with acute COVID-19.

The rearrangement joins TRBV7-8 to TRBJ2-3; 9 positions match TRBD1. The V segment lost 4 bases and the J segment 1 base; nucleotides outside the gene matches: 3. The CDR3 runs 15 residues. Germline loops: CDR1 SGHVS, CDR2 FQNEAQ. This chain's CDR3 is CASSSTGGGTDTQYF. For the CDR3, the DNA is TGTGCCAGCAGCTCGACAGGGGGTGGCACAGATACGCAGTATTTT.

V and J are TRBV28 and TRBJ2-7; the match to TRBD1 covers 10 bases. Germline lookup yields CDR1 MDHEN and CDR2 SYDVKM. This CDR3 is 17 amino acids long. The J segment lost 3 bases and the V segment lost 1 base, leaving 9 bases of the junction unmatched. The CDR3, as DNA: TGTGCCAGCAGTTTATCCGCGACAGGGGGCAACTTCTACGAGCAGTACTTC. As protein: CASSLSATGGNFYEQYF.

The chain links TRBV15 to TRBJ2-1, with 9 bases fitting TRBD2. Germline V gene data show CDR1 as LNHNV and CDR2 as YYDKDF (reference sequence). V gave up 0 bases and J gave up 12 bases; unmatched junction bases: 21. The CDR3 runs 19 residues. CDR3 sequence (DNA): TGTGCCACCAGCAGAGAGGGGCCCATAGCGGGAGAATTCGGTAATAGGCAGTTCTTC. Protein sequence: CATSREGPIAGEFGNRQFF. The entire variable domain, with the rest obtained from reference TRBV15 and TRBJ2-1, is as follows: DAMVIQNPRYQVTQFGKPVTLSCSQTLNHNVMYWYQQKSSQAPKLLFHYYDKDFNNEADTPDNFQSRRPNTSFCFLDIRSPGLGDTAMYLCATSREGPIAGEFGNRQFFGPGTRLTVL.

V is TRBV7-9 and J is TRBJ2-1; D remains ambiguous. Germline CDR1 SEHNR, CDR2 FQNEAQ (reference sequence). Trimming left V 5 bases short and J 5 bases short, with 10 bases between. The CDR3 covers 13 residues. CDR3 sequence: CASSPIPNNEQFF. In DNA, the CDR3 is TGTGCCAGCAGCCCTATCCCTAACAATGAGCAGTTCTTC.

V is TRBV4-2 and J is TRBJ2-1, with 8 positions matching TRBD2. The CDR3 has 17 residues. J lost 4 bases, V lost 5 bases, and 13 bases had no gene match. Germline V gene lookup returns CDR1 LGHNA and CDR2 YNFKEQ. CDR3 nucleotide sequence: TGTGCCAGCAGCACTTCAGGAGTAGCGGGACCATACAATGAGCAGTTCTTC. Protein: CASSTSGVAGPYNEQFF.

This chain connects TRBV3-1 (or the pseudogene TRBV3-2) to TRBJ2-3, with D uncertain. Deletions cut 0 bases from V and 2 bases from J, with 15 bases between. The CDR3 has 17 amino acids. Germline CDR1 LGHDT, CDR2 YNNKEL (reference sequence). CDR3 sequence: CASSQEYQHRLTDTQYF. The CDR3 coding sequence is TGTGCCAGCAGCCAAGAATACCAACATCGTCTCACAGATACGCAGTATTTT.

This chain links TRBV18 with TRBJ2-7; TRBD2 matches at 7 bases. Germline V gives CDR1 KGHSH, CDR2 LQKENI. The CDR3 spans 14 residues. Trimming took 4 bases from V and 5 from J; bases not matched to a gene: 8. The CDR3 loop is CASSQGGVQDEQYF. DNA for the CDR3: TGTGCCAGCTCACAGGGAGGGGTACAGGACGAGCAGTACTTC.

In its sample, this clone was seen a few times. Here the CDR3 DNA reads TGTGCCAGCAGCCTCAGCGGGACAGGGTTAGGCTACGAGCAGTACTTC. It yields the protein CASSLSGTGLGYEQYF. V usage is TRBV7-2 and J usage is TRBJ2-7; TRBD1 matches 9 bases. CDR1 is SGHTA, CDR2 FQGNSA, per germline. With V trimmed by 5 bases and J by 3 bases, 11 bases remained unmatched. The CDR3 extends over 16 amino acids.

The chain carries TRBV6-5 and TRBJ2-3; 9 positions agree with TRBD2. V gave up 6 bases and J gave up 1 base; unmatched junction bases: 5. CDR3 length: 15 residues. Germline V gene data show CDR1 as MNHEY and CDR2 as SVGAGI. Here the CDR3 DNA reads TGTGCCAGCAGACTAGCGGGCCTAGGCACAGATACGCAGTATTTT. Translated, it gives CASRLAGLGTDTQYF.

The chain combines TRBV5-6 with TRBJ1-5, with D perhaps TRBD1 (6 bases). Between the trimmed V and J ends, which lost 1 base and 6 bases, there was a span of 17 bases. CDR1 is SGHDT and CDR2 is YYEEEE in the germline V gene. The length of the CDR3 is 16 residues. For the CDR3, the DNA is TGTGCCAGCAGCTTGTCGGAGTCAGGGGCTGTTCAGCCCCAGCATTTT. Translating gives CASSLSESGAVQPQHF. The full variable domain, its missing parts supplied by reference TRBV5-6 and TRBJ1-5, is DAGVTQSPTHLIKTRGQQVTLRCSPKSGHDTVSWYQQALGQGPQFIFQYYEEEERQRGNFPDRFSGHQFPNYSSELNVNALLLGDSALYLCASSLSESGAVQPQHFGDGTRLSIL.

The chain recombines TRBV6-6 with TRBJ1-1; D is perhaps TRBD1 (6 bases). Trimming stripped 7 bases from V and 4 bases from J, with 16 bases between. CDR1 and CDR2 from the germline V gene are MNHNY and SVGAGI (reference sequence). The CDR3 is 14 residues long. The DNA for the CDR3 is TGTGCCAGCACCCTAAACAGGGTCGTCACTGAAGCTTTCTTT. Amino acid sequence: CASTLNRVVTEAFF.

The chain's CDR3 is CASRDSGITDTQYF. In nucleotides, the CDR3 is TGTGCCAGCAGGGACAGCGGAATCACAGATACGCAGTATTTT. The chain joins TRBV2 to TRBJ2-3, with D perhaps matching TRBD1 (6 bases). Trimming took off 6 bases at V and 2 bases at J, with 12 bases between the two ends. The germline CDR1 and CDR2 sequences are SNHLY and FYNNEI. This CDR3 has 14 residues. The entire variable domain, with the rest obtained from reference TRBV2 and TRBJ2-3, is as follows: EPEVTQTPSHQVTQMGQEVILRCVPISNHLYFYWYRQILGQKVEFLVSFYNNEISEKSEIFDDQFSVERPDGSNFTLKIRSTKLEDSAMYFCASRDSGITDTQYFGPGTRLTVL.

The rearrangement joins TRBV19 to TRBJ2-1; TRBD2 matches at 10 bases. The CDR3 has 17 residues. J was trimmed by 2 bases and V by 6 bases; bases with no gene match: 10. CDR1 is LNHDA, CDR2 SQIVND, per germline (reference sequence). The CDR3 DNA is TGTGCCAGTAGGGATGAACTAGCGGGAAAGGCCTACAATGAGCAGTTCTTC. Translated, it gives CASRDELAGKAYNEQFF.

This sequence joins TRBV5-1 and TRBJ2-1, with a tentative D call TRBD2 (5 bases). V was shortened by 3 bases and J by 2 bases, with 9 bases between the two germline ends. CDR3 length: 14 amino acids. CDR1 and CDR2 from the germline V gene are SGHRS and YFSETQ. This CDR3 is CASSSVSAYNEQFF. The CDR3 bases are TGCGCCAGCAGCTCGGTTAGCGCCTACAATGAGCAGTTCTTC.

V gene TRBV7-9 combines with J gene TRBJ1-3; no firm D call. CDR1 is SEHNR and CDR2 is FQNEAQ in the germline V gene (reference sequence). The V and J ends lost 5 bases and 0 bases respectively, with 11 bases between them. This CDR3 region has 15 residues. The DNA of the CDR3 is TGTGCCAGCAGCCCTCCTGTTTACTCTGGAAACACCATATATTTT. This sequence encodes CASSPPVYSGNTIYF.

The CDR3 here is CASTRSSNQPQHF. CDR3 DNA: TGTGCCAGCACGCGTAGTAGCAATCAGCCCCAGCATTTT. The rearrangement uses TRBV28 and TRBJ1-5; no reliable D call. This CDR3 has 13 residues. V lost 7 bases, J lost 0 bases, and 7 bases lay in between. Germline values: CDR1 MDHEN, CDR2 SYDVKM. Complete variable domain (other parts from reference TRBV28 and TRBJ1-5): DVKVTQSSRYLVKRTGEKVFLECVQDMDHENMFWYRQDPGLGLRLIYFSYDVKMKEKGDIPEGYSVSREKKERFSLILESASTNQTSMYLCASTRSSNQPQHFGDGTRLSIL.

The genes are TRBV11-2 and TRBJ1-2; TRBD1 matches at 8 bases. From germline, CDR1 is SGHAT and CDR2 FQNNGV. V lost 1 base and J lost 6; bases outside the gene matches: 7. The CDR3 totals 15 residues. The CDR3 DNA reads TGTGCCAGCAGCTTAGGAGTCCAGGGGGCGAATGGCTACACCTTC. This encodes CASSLGVQGANGYTF.